The 11 T cell receptor beta chains below were found in one sample sequenced in a study of CD8 T cells in Susac syndrome. Random hexamers primed reverse transcription of about 0.5 to 1 ug RNA. TCRdb independently ran MiXCR on the immunoSEQ multiplex PCR reads; one entry per CDR3 protein. The data show roughly 150,000 distinct CDR3 sequences, with around 95% seen just once and approximately 0.15% held by the top ten. Material: CD8+ T cells from PBMCs. The source is a human donor with multiple sclerosis.

This clonotype was observed a few times. V gene TRBV29-1 combines with J gene TRBJ2-1, with D uncertain. V was trimmed by 0 bases and J by 5 bases, leaving 11 bases between them. This CDR3 is 14 amino acids long. The germline V gene encodes CDR1 SQVTM and CDR2 ANQGSEA. CDR3 DNA sequence: TGCAGCGTTGAAGAAACGGGTACGCACAATGAGCAGTTCTTC. This codes for CSVEETGTHNEQFF.

The gene calls are TRBV20-1 and TRBJ2-1; TRBD2 is a possible D gene (6 bases). The CDR3 is 15 residues long. Germline CDR1 is DFQATT and CDR2 is SNEGSKA (reference sequence). Deletions cut 5 bases from V and 0 bases from J, with 14 bases between. CDR3 DNA sequence: TGCAGTGCTCGGGACTTTGCGAGCTCCTACAATGAGCAGTTCTTC. Translation gives CSARDFASSYNEQFF.

This clonotype appeared once. V gene TRBV12-3 or TRBV12-4 combines with J gene TRBJ2-5, with 9 bases that match TRBD1. J was trimmed by 2 bases and V by 7 bases; bases with no gene match: 5. CDR3 length: 14 residues. Here the CDR3 reads CASKGQGRQETQYF. Written as DNA, the CDR3 is TGTGCCAGCAAAGGACAGGGGAGGCAAGAGACCCAGTACTTC.

The V call is TRBV2, the J call TRBJ2-3, with TRBD1 matching over 9 bases. The CDR3 runs 20 residues. The germline V gene encodes CDR1 SNHLY and CDR2 FYNNEI. With V trimmed by 4 bases and J by 5 bases, 22 bases remained unmatched. CDR3 in DNA: TGTGCCAGCAGTGCCCCCCTCCCGGGACAGGGAAGGGCTTTCCAAGATACGCAGTATTTT. Translation gives CASSAPLPGQGRAFQDTQYF. Full variable domain (missing parts from reference TRBV2 and TRBJ2-3): EPEVTQTPSHQVTQMGQEVILRCVPISNHLYFYWYRQILGQKVEFLVSFYNNEISEKSEIFDDQFSVERPDGSNFTLKIRSTKLEDSAMYFCASSAPLPGQGRAFQDTQYFGPGTRLTVL.

This chain uses TRBV12-3 or TRBV12-4 with TRBJ2-1, with TRBD2 matching 11 bases. The CDR3 extends over 15 amino acids. After removal of 6 bases from V and 5 bases from J, the junction contained 6 bases not matched to a gene. CDR3 amino acids: CASSMGLAENNEQFF. Here the CDR3 DNA reads TGTGCCAGCAGCATGGGACTAGCGGAAAACAATGAGCAGTTCTTC.

The chain recombines TRBV29-1 with TRBJ2-4; no clear D. Germline V gene sequence: CDR1 SQVTM, CDR2 ANQGSEA. Trimming stripped 1 base from V and 4 bases from J, with 11 bases between. This CDR3 comprises 14 residues. DNA of the CDR3: TGCAGCGTTGAAGTTCCGGCCGAAAAAAACATTCAGTACTTC. Protein product: CSVEVPAEKNIQYF.

The V gene is TRBV7-9, the J gene TRBJ1-1; D is ambiguous. CDR3 length equals 10 residues. Trimming shortened V by 5 bases and J by 11 bases, and 9 bases separated the two germline ends. Germline V gene data show CDR1 as SEHNR and CDR2 as FQNEAQ (reference sequence). This chain's CDR3 is CASSDAWAFF. Written as DNA, the CDR3 is TGTGCCAGCAGCGACGCTTGGGCTTTCTTT.

The J gene is TRBJ2-3, the V gene TRBV9, with a possible D match to TRBD2 (6 bases). Germline V gene lookup returns CDR1 SGDLS and CDR2 YYNGEE. The V end was cut by 0 bases, the J end by 0 bases, with 11 bases between. The CDR3 runs 16 residues. This chain's CDR3 is CASSVGFGTSTDTQYF. The DNA of the CDR3 is TGTGCCAGCAGCGTAGGGTTTGGGACTAGCACAGATACGCAGTATTTT.

The J gene is TRBJ1-4, the V gene TRBV9, with 7 positions matching TRBD1. CDR1 is SGDLS and CDR2 is YYNGEE in the germline V gene. The V segment lost 4 bases and the J segment 6 bases; nucleotides outside the gene matches: 6. This CDR3 is 14 amino acids long. Here the CDR3 DNA reads TGTGCCAGCAGCCTGACAGGGTTGGATGAAAAACTGTTTTTT. Protein product: CASSLTGLDEKLFF.

J is TRBJ2-1 and V is TRBV29-1, with TRBD2 matching 7 bases. Unmatched junction bases numbered 6, after V lost 6 bases and J lost 7 bases. Germline CDR1 SQVTM, CDR2 ANQGSEA. The CDR3 length is 12 residues. CDR3 DNA: TGCAGCGTCCCGAGAGCGGGGAATGAGCAGTTCTTC. Its translation: CSVPRAGNEQFF.

The chain joins TRBV6-5 to TRBJ2-5, with 8 bases fitting TRBD1. The CDR3 totals 15 residues. The J segment lost 2 bases and the V segment lost 3 bases, leaving 5 bases of the junction unmatched. Germline V gene data show CDR1 as MNHEY and CDR2 as SVGAGI. CDR3: CASSYGTGLQETQYF. DNA of the CDR3: TGTGCCAGCAGTTATGGGACAGGATTACAAGAGACCCAGTACTTC.